This TCR beta chain was captured by sequencing in a study of blood T cell repertoires in COVID-19. Looking at the study overall: Sites in the United States, Italy and Spain provided acute and convalescent COVID-19 samples.

Living in about two dozen US areas, the participants were between roughly 18 and 90 years of age. Participants classified as exposed had met a COVID-19 case within 2 weeks before study entry. As originally analysed: Reference gene primer amplification yielded estimated nucleated cell counts. Libraries were prepared by immunoSEQ multiplex PCR; TCRdb keeps only in-frame clonotypes and omits some of them. V and J calls and clone size come straight from that table; D and trimming were deduced from the DNA. The repertoire includes under 250,000 clones, around four fifths of them detected once, and about 5.3% sits in the top ten. V lost 2 bases and J lost 1, with 8 bases in between. There are 14 residues in the CDR3. Per the germline V gene, CDR1 is MNHEY and CDR2 is SMNVEV (reference sequence).

The chain uses TRBV27 and TRBJ1-1; the D gene is possibly TRBD1 (5 bases). The sequencing input was PBMCs or T cells enriched from blood (not recorded which). The TCR sequence derives from a woman between 45 and 65 years old who had been exposed to COVID-19. This CDR3 reads CASSLTGGNTEAFF. DNA of the CDR3: TGTGCCAGCAGTTTAACGGGGGGGAACACTGAAGCTTTCTTT.